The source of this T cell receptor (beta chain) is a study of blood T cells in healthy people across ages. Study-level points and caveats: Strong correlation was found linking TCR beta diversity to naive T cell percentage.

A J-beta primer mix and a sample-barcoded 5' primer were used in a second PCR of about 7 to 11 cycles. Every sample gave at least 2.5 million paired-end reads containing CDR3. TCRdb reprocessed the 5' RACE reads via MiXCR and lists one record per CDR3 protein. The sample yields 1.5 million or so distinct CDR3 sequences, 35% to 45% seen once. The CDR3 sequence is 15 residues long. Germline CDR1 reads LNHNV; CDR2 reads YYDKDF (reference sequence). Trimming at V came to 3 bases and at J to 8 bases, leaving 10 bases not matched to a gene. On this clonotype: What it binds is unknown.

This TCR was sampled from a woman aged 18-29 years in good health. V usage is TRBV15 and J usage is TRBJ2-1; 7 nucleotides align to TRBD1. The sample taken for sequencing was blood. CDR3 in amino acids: CATSRGWDSRDEQFF. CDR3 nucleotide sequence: TGTGCCACCAGCAGGGGATGGGACAGTCGGGATGAGCAGTTCTTC.